This T cell receptor (beta chain) was sequenced during a study of vaccination and CD4 T cells after COVID-19. As for the study in general: Convalescent study patients returned SARS-CoV-2 positive nasal swab PCR results, with under ten mild cases and one severe. Each control culture was treated with a CEFX pool, an HIV-1 Nef pool, or no peptide.

The treatment here: approximately nine-day PBMC culture with coronavirus spike peptide pools or control peptides (ViraFEST assay). After expanding antigen-specific T cells with peptide pools, ViraFEST sequenced their TCRs. Cultures of PBMCs, some 2 million per well, were set up with 9 to 10 IU/ml IL-2 and 10 ug/ml peptide pools. Cultured CD4+ T cells had their DNA profiled by the Oncomine TCR Beta short-read assay. Each CDR3 protein gets one entry after TCRdb re-called the PCR reads with MiXCR. This sample yields 10,000 to 15,000 distinct CDR3 sequences, of which around 30% are seen a single time; 20% to 30% belongs to the top ten. The CDR3 is made up of 12 amino acids. Trimming removed 1 base at V and 0 bases at J, with 4 bases between. Germline V lookup: CDR1 GTSNPN, CDR2 SVGIG (reference sequence). With respect to this clonotype: Its antigen is currently unknown.

This TCR was recovered from a human donor with COVID-19. Source material: cultured CD4+ T cells from blood. The chain carries TRBV30 and TRBJ2-7, with D uncertain. CDR3 amino acids: CAWSDNSYEQYF. In nucleotides, the CDR3 is TGTGCCTGGAGTGACAACTCCTACGAGCAGTACTTC.